This T cell receptor (beta chain) was observed in a study of response to subunit inactivated influenza vaccine. With respect to this clonotype: What it binds is unknown.

A single record per CDR3 protein comes from TCRdb applying MiXCR to the RT-PCR reads. The sample yields hundreds of thousands of distinct CDR3 sequences, 25% seen once. Broader study findings: A suggestion made by the authors is that each seasonal influenza vaccination recruits few new T cells.

CDR1 and CDR2 (germline): SGHDT, YYEEEE. Trimming removed 3 bases at V and 5 bases at J, with 18 bases between. CDR3 length equals 16 residues. This material consisted of CD4+ T cells sorted from PBMCs, taken around 5 days after vaccination. The receptor's source is a man aged 50-60 years who received an inactivated influenza vaccine. J is TRBJ2-4 and V is TRBV5-6, with D maybe TRBD2 (6 bases). This CDR3 reads CASSWGGGGNQNIQYF. The DNA of the CDR3 is TGTGCCAGCAGCTGGGGAGGTGGGGGTAACCAAAACATTCAGTACTTC.